This T cell receptor (beta chain) was identified in a study of T-cell memory formation after mild COVID-19. Amplification by 5'RACE using constant-segment primers produced TCR alpha and TCR beta cDNA libraries that carried sample barcodes and UMIs. TCRdb used MiXCR to reprocess the 5' RACE reads, holding one entry per CDR3 protein. This sample has a few hundred thousand distinct CDR3 sequences, with 25% to 30% found just once. Trimming cost V 5 bases and J 5 bases; bases outside gene matches: 5. In germline, CDR1 is DFQATT, CDR2 SNEGSKA (reference sequence). The CDR3 extends over 14 amino acids. This clonotype showed up just a few times.

The specimen sequenced was PBMCs or a T cell subset sorted from them (not recorded which). This TCR came from an adult woman who had mild COVID-19 (a few samples of this study predate the infection). Cell type and time point are not known. The chain combines TRBV20-1 with TRBJ2-2, with TRBD1 matching 10 bases. The CDR3 DNA follows: TGCAGTGCTTCGGACAGGGGGGAAACCGGGGAGCTGTTTTTT. The encoded protein is CSASDRGETGELFF.